These 30 T cell receptor beta chains came from one sample sequenced in a study of chemoradiotherapy in HPV16-positive cancers. Assay: immunoSEQ multiplex PCR; the TCRdb copy retains only in-frame clones and omits some. The sample shows approximately 52,000 clones, roughly nine tenths of them seen only once. The starting material was blood, obtained from a patient who underwent chemoradiotherapy. These receptors all come from a human donor with HPV-associated anogenital cancer.

This clone appeared a single time. The CDR3 spells CASSLGAPSSGNTIYF. DNA for the CDR3: TGTGCCAGCTCACTTGGAGCCCCGAGCTCTGGAAACACCATATATTTT. The rearrangement links TRBV18 to TRBJ1-3; D unclear. The germline V and J ends were trimmed by 4 bases and 0 bases, with 13 bases remaining between them. Germline assignment: CDR1 KGHSH and CDR2 LQKENI. This CDR3 has 16 residues.

This clone was seen only once. The chain recombines TRBV7-2 with TRBJ2-3; weak D call: TRBD1 (6 bases). There are 14 residues in the CDR3. The germline CDR1 and CDR2 sequences are SGHTA and FQGNSA. Trimming removed 4 bases from V and 2 bases from J, with 10 bases in between. The CDR3 DNA reads TGTGCCAGCAGCTCCGGACAGATCACAGATACGCAGTATTTT. It translates to CASSSGQITDTQYF.

The chain has TRBV7-8 and TRBJ2-2; D gene unclear. The germline V gene has CDR1 SGHVS and CDR2 FQNEAQ. Trimming stripped 3 bases from V and 7 bases from J, with 9 bases between. The CDR3 runs 13 residues. The CDR3 sequence: CASSLIRNGELFF. CDR3 in DNA: TGTGCCAGCAGCTTGATCAGAAACGGGGAGCTGTTTTTT.

This clone is a singleton in its sample. This chain uses TRBV4-3 with TRBJ1-2, with 7 bases matching TRBD1. Germline CDR1 and CDR2: LGHNA and YSLEER. The CDR3 covers 15 residues. V was pared by 1 base and J by 8 bases, with 10 bases of the junction left unmatched. The CDR3 sequence is CASSQGEGGAWGYTF. The DNA of the CDR3 is TGCGCCAGCAGCCAAGGGGAAGGGGGCGCATGGGGCTACACCTTC.

The gene calls are TRBV13 and TRBJ1-1; TRBD1 might be the D (6 bases). The CDR3 covers 14 residues. CDR1 and CDR2 (germline): PRHDT, FYEKMQ (reference sequence). Trimming stripped 5 bases from V and 1 base from J, with 11 bases between. The CDR3 region has the DNA TGTGCCAGCAGCCTAATCAGGGGGAACACTGAAGCTTTCTTT. Its translation: CASSLIRGNTEAFF.

This chain links TRBV19 with TRBJ2-2; TRBD1 agrees at 9 bases. This CDR3 has 16 amino acids. The V and J ends lost 1 base and 4 bases, in that order; junction bases with no gene match: 4. The V gene's germline CDR1 is LNHDA and CDR2 SQIVND (reference sequence). CDR3 in DNA: TGTGCCAGTAGTATAGGCGAGACAGGGGGCACCGGGGAGCTGTTTTTT. Translating it yields CASSIGETGGTGELFF.

In DNA form, the CDR3 reads TGCGCCAGCAGCCACGCTCAGGGAACTGGGGCCAACGTCCTGACTTTC. Translation: CASSHAQGTGANVLTF. The V gene is TRBV4-3, the J gene TRBJ2-6; possible D gene TRBD1, 5 bases. The CDR3 loop spans 16 amino acids. Trimming took off 3 bases at V and 2 bases at J, with 11 bases between the two ends. CDR1 and CDR2 from the germline V gene are LGHNA and YSLEER.

The rearrangement links TRBV7-8 to TRBJ1-2; the D gene is possibly TRBD1 (6 bases). Germline lookup yields CDR1 SGHVS and CDR2 FQNEAQ. This CDR3 has 14 amino acids. The V and J ends lost 3 bases and 3 bases respectively, with 11 bases between them. The CDR3 nucleotides read TGTGCCAGCAGCTTCGGCGGGGGCCACTATGGCTACACCTTC. This translates into CASSFGGGHYGYTF.

V usage is TRBV7-9 and J usage is TRBJ1-2; the D gene is possibly TRBD1 (5 bases). The V and J ends lost 3 bases and 2 bases respectively, with 10 bases between them. This CDR3 is built from 14 residues. In germline, CDR1 is SEHNR, CDR2 FQNEAQ (reference sequence). This chain's CDR3 is CASSLETVNYGYTF. In DNA, the CDR3 is TGTGCCAGCAGCTTGGAGACAGTGAACTATGGCTACACCTTC.

The V gene is TRBV7-9, the J gene TRBJ2-2; 8 bases are shared with TRBD2. In germline, CDR1 is SEHNR, CDR2 FQNEAQ (reference sequence). The ends lost 5 bases at V and 3 bases at J; junction bases unmatched: 11. This CDR3 is built from 17 residues. The DNA of the CDR3 is TGTGCCAGCAGCCCACGTCCTGGACTAGCCCACACCGGGGAGCTGTTTTTT. Its protein product is CASSPRPGLAHTGELFF.

The genes are TRBV2 and TRBJ1-5; D not certain. This CDR3 comprises 13 residues. The V gene's germline CDR1 is SNHLY and CDR2 FYNNEI. Trimming took off 1 base at V and 2 bases at J, with 3 bases between the two ends. CDR3: CASSEGGNQPQHF. CDR3 DNA: TGTGCCAGCAGTGAAGGGGGCAATCAGCCCCAGCATTTT. Together with reference TRBV2 and TRBJ1-5, the CDR3 gives the full variable domain: EPEVTQTPSHQVTQMGQEVILRCVPISNHLYFYWYRQILGQKVEFLVSFYNNEISEKSEIFDDQFSVERPDGSNFTLKIRSTKLEDSAMYFCASSEGGNQPQHFGDGTRLSIL.

The chain carries TRBV4-1 and TRBJ2-7; no firm D call. The length of the CDR3 is 14 residues. Germline values: CDR1 MGHRA, CDR2 YSYEKL. The V gene lost 1 base and the J gene lost 2 bases, with 9 bases spanning the gap. CDR3 DNA sequence: TGCGCCAGCAGCCAAGGGGCCACACCCTACGAGCAGTACTTC. Its protein is CASSQGATPYEQYF.

This clone occurred a few times. This rearrangement joins TRBV7-2 to TRBJ1-4; D might be TRBD1 (5 bases). V lost 5 bases, J lost 5 bases, and 15 bases lay in between. Germline CDR1 reads SGHTA; CDR2 reads FQGNSA. The CDR3 consists of 15 residues. CDR3 loop: CASSPPGRTNEKLFF. Here the CDR3 DNA reads TGTGCCAGCAGCCCACCGGGACGGACGAATGAAAAACTGTTTTTT.

The chain joins TRBV6-4 to TRBJ2-2; possibly TRBD1 for D (5 bases). The CDR3 covers 14 residues. CDR1 is MRHNA, CDR2 SNTAGT, per germline. Trimming pared 6 bases from V and 5 bases from J, leaving 13 bases between. CDR3 residues: CASSAQGYTGELFF. CDR3 bases: TGTGCCAGCAGCGCGCAGGGTTATACCGGGGAGCTGTTTTTT.

The chain has TRBV19 and TRBJ1-1; TRBD1 matches 10 bases. The CDR3 is 14 residues long. Germline V gene sequence: CDR1 LNHDA, CDR2 SQIVND (reference sequence). Germline trimming cut 6 bases from V and 4 bases from J; bases unmatched to any gene: 5. The CDR3 spells CASRLGQGITEAFF. DNA for the CDR3: TGTGCCAGTAGGTTGGGACAGGGGATCACTGAAGCTTTCTTT.

The chain is built from TRBV2 and TRBJ2-2; D gene ambiguous. V dropped 7 bases and J dropped 0 bases, with 9 bases sitting between them. CDR1 and CDR2 (germline): SNHLY, FYNNEI. The length of the CDR3 is 14 residues. The CDR3 DNA reads TGTGCCAGCAAGGACGACGCGAACACCGGGGAGCTGTTTTTT. This translates into CASKDDANTGELFF.

The chain has TRBV11-2 and TRBJ2-2, with D possibly TRBD1 on 5 matching bases. Germline CDR1 reads SGHAT; CDR2 reads FQNNGV. The CDR3 runs 15 residues. V lost 0 bases and J lost 6, with 11 bases in between. The CDR3 region has the DNA TGTGCCAGCAGCTTAGAGCCTGGGGCGGCCGGGGAGCTGTTTTTT. It encodes CASSLEPGAAGELFF.

The chain recombines TRBV5-4 with TRBJ1-1, with TRBD1 matching over 7 bases. This CDR3 comprises 16 residues. Trimming took 0 bases from V and 0 from J; bases not matched to a gene: 5. Germline V CDR1 and CDR2: SGHNT, YYREEE (reference sequence). CDR3 bases: TGTGCCAGCAGCTTGGGGGAGGGGGCGCTGAACACTGAAGCTTTCTTT. This encodes CASSLGEGALNTEAFF. The full variable domain, in which reference TRBV5-4 and TRBJ1-1 provide the parts outside the CDR3, is ETGVTQSPTHLIKTRGQQVTLRCSSQSGHNTVSWYQQALGQGPQFIFQYYREEENGRGNFPPRFSGLQFPNYSSELNVNALELDDSALYLCASSLGEGALNTEAFFGQGTRLTVV.

The V gene is TRBV5-1, the J gene TRBJ2-3, with a tentative D call TRBD2 (5 bases). The CDR3 runs to 17 residues. The V end lost 2 bases, the J end lost 1 base, and 17 bases lay between the germline ends. Germline V CDR1 and CDR2: SGHRS, YFSETQ. CDR3 sequence reads: CASSFSSGGGRTDTQYF. CDR3 nucleotides: TGCGCCAGCAGCTTTTCCTCGGGCGGCGGGCGCACAGATACGCAGTATTTT.

V usage is TRBV9 and J usage is TRBJ1-3; D is unresolved. The V end lost 4 bases, the J end lost 0 bases, and 20 bases lay between the germline ends. Per the germline V gene, CDR1 is SGDLS and CDR2 is YYNGEE. The CDR3 is 18 residues long. CDR3 coding DNA: TGTGCCAGCAGCCCCCCCTCCCGGACTGATTGCTCTGGAAACACCATATATTTT. As protein: CASSPPSRTDCSGNTIYF.

The chain joins TRBV9 to TRBJ1-1; D remains ambiguous. The length of the CDR3 is 17 residues. The V and J ends lost 2 bases and 4 bases respectively, with 21 bases between them. From germline, CDR1 is SGDLS and CDR2 YYNGEE. The CDR3 loop is CASSVMRPGKEATEAFF. The CDR3 coding sequence is TGTGCCAGCAGCGTCATGCGGCCCGGGAAAGAGGCCACTGAAGCTTTCTTT.

V and J are TRBV11-2 and TRBJ2-7; 8 bases line up with TRBD1. The CDR3 sequence is 13 residues long. After removal of 4 bases from V and 7 bases from J, the junction contained 6 bases not matched to a gene. Germline CDR1 reads SGHAT; CDR2 reads FQNNGV. The CDR3 spells CASSSSGGREQYF. CDR3 nucleotides: TGTGCCAGCAGCTCATCAGGGGGCCGGGAGCAGTACTTC.

In DNA, the CDR3 is TGTGCCAGTAGTATCGGAGAGCCCCAGCATTTT. The encoded protein is CASSIGEPQHF. The chain uses TRBV19 and TRBJ1-5, with D unresolved. Looked up from germline, CDR1 is LNHDA and CDR2 is SQIVND (reference sequence). The CDR3 extends over 11 amino acids. With 3 bases removed from V and 8 bases from J, the gap between germline ends came to 5 bases.

The V call is TRBV6-5, the J call TRBJ2-7, with 11 bases matching TRBD2. CDR1 and CDR2 from the germline V gene are MNHEY and SVGAGI. Trimming took 0 bases from V and 3 from J; bases not matched to a gene: 4. The CDR3 totals 16 residues. The DNA for the CDR3 is TGTGCCAGCAGTTACTCCAATAGCGGGGGGGACTACGAGCAGTACTTC. This translates into CASSYSNSGGDYEQYF.

The V and J genes are TRBV9 and TRBJ2-5, with a tentative D call TRBD1 (6 bases). This CDR3 contains 16 residues. CDR1 and CDR2 from the germline V gene are SGDLS and YYNGEE. Trimming took off 7 bases at V and 1 base at J, with 20 bases between the two ends. The CDR3 loop is CASSYSGASIQETQYF. CDR3 coding DNA: TGTGCCAGCTCTTACTCAGGGGCCTCTATCCAAGAGACCCAGTACTTC.

The chain is built from TRBV18 and TRBJ1-5; 9 positions agree with TRBD1. The CDR3 is 16 residues long. The V gene's germline CDR1 is KGHSH and CDR2 LQKENI. The J segment lost 1 base and the V segment lost 4 bases, leaving 5 bases of the junction unmatched. CDR3 sequence: CASSLTGGTSNQPQHF. In DNA, the CDR3 is TGTGCCAGCTCACTAACAGGGGGCACAAGCAATCAGCCCCAGCATTTT. Drawing the rest from reference TRBV18 and TRBJ1-5, the complete variable domain is NAGVMQNPRHLVRRRGQEARLRCSPMKGHSHVYWYRQLPEEGLKFMVYLQKENIIDESGMPKERFSAEFPKEGPSILRIQQVVRGDSAAYFCASSLTGGTSNQPQHFGDGTRLSIL.

The V and J genes are TRBV15 and TRBJ2-1; TRBD2 agrees at 7 bases. J was trimmed by 3 bases and V by 5 bases; bases with no gene match: 10. Germline CDR1 LNHNV, CDR2 YYDKDF (reference sequence). The CDR3 length is 16 residues. CDR3 in amino acids: CATSGNLADNYNEQFF. DNA of the CDR3: TGTGCCACCAGCGGGAACCTAGCGGATAACTACAATGAGCAGTTCTTC.

This sequence joins TRBV4-2 and TRBJ2-3, with TRBD2 identical over 10 bases. The V and J ends lost 2 bases and 5 bases, in that order; junction bases with no gene match: 10. The germline CDR1 and CDR2 sequences are LGHNA and YNFKEQ. The CDR3 length is 17 residues. The CDR3 DNA reads as TGTGCCAGCAGCCAACCTACCGGGACTAGCGCGGGAGATACGCAGTATTTT. It encodes CASSQPTGTSAGDTQYF.

The genes are TRBV6-5 and TRBJ2-3; weak D call: TRBD1 (6 bases). The germline gives CDR1 MNHEY, CDR2 SVGAGI. This CDR3 spans 14 amino acids. Trimming shortened V by 2 bases and J by 1 base, and 7 bases separated the two germline ends. The CDR3 DNA reads TGTGCCAGCAGTTACCCAGGGGGCACAGATACGCAGTATTTT. It encodes CASSYPGGTDTQYF.

The CDR3 sequence is CASSLDLLGLAATGELFF. The DNA of the CDR3 is TGTGCCAGCAGCTTAGACTTGCTGGGACTAGCGGCTACCGGGGAGCTGTTTTTT. The rearrangement uses TRBV7-6 and TRBJ2-2; 11 bases agree with TRBD2. Looked up from germline, CDR1 is SGHVS and CDR2 is FNYEAQ. The CDR3 has 18 residues. J lost 5 bases, V lost 1 base, and 9 bases had no gene match.